The 7 T cell receptor beta chains given below trace back to one sample, sequenced in a study. TCRdb reprocessed the RT-PCR reads via MiXCR and lists one record per CDR3 protein. The sample shows hundreds of thousands of distinct CDR3 sequences, approximately 14% of them seen only once. The specimen sequenced was memory CD4+ T cells from blood. The receptors originated from a female donor in good health, serving as a healthy control.

In its sample, this clonotype was seen many times. The chain uses TRBV5-1 and TRBJ2-3, with D hard to call. This CDR3 region has 14 residues. Trimming took 4 bases from V and 0 from J, leaving 9 bases between them. Germline-derived CDR1 and CDR2 are SGHRS and YFSETQ. The CDR3, as DNA: TGCGCCAGCAGCCCAGGACCCAGCACAGATACGCAGTATTTT. Amino acid sequence: CASSPGPSTDTQYF. The whole variable domain, remainder taken from reference TRBV5-1 and TRBJ2-3, is KAGVTQTPRYLIKTRGQQVTLSCSPISGHRSVSWYQQTPGQGLQFLFEYFSETQRNKGNFPGRFSGRQFSNSRSEMNVSTLELGDSALYLCASSPGPSTDTQYFGPGTRLTVL.

This clonotype occurred a few times. Since the CDR3 does not end with the conserved phenylalanine or tryptophan, this likely comes from a read error. The chain joins TRBV7-2 to TRBJ2-7, with 10 nucleotides matching TRBD2. Germline-derived CDR1 and CDR2 are SGHTA and FQGNSA. There are 15 residues in the CDR3. Losses at the gene ends were 3 bases for V and 3 bases for J; bases not matched to a gene: 5. The CDR3 nucleotides are TGTGCCAGCAGCTTCCGGTCTAGCGGGAGCTACGAGCAGTACTCC. This gives the protein CASSFRSSGSYEQYS.

In its sample, this clonotype was seen many times. V usage is TRBV6-2 or TRBV6-3 and J usage is TRBJ2-5, with D possibly matching TRBD1 (6 bases). Germline V CDR1 and CDR2: MNHEY, SVGEGT. This CDR3 has 17 amino acids. The V end was cut by 2 bases, the J end by 1 base, with 17 bases between. CDR3 bases: TGTGCCAGCAGTTACCCGGTTTTCGGACAGACCCAAGAGACCCAGTACTTC. This encodes CASSYPVFGQTQETQYF.

The chain joins TRBV18 to TRBJ2-7; D gene uncertain. V lost 3 bases, J lost 7 bases, and 16 bases lay in between. CDR1 is KGHSH and CDR2 is LQKENI in the germline V gene. This CDR3 spans 14 amino acids. Here the CDR3 reads CASSPGQSSPEQYF. The CDR3 DNA follows: TGTGCCAGCTCACCGGGTCAATCTTCTCCGGAGCAGTACTTC.

This clonotype was recorded many times. The chain is built from TRBV20-1 and TRBJ1-1; D may be TRBD1 (6 bases). The CDR3 runs to 15 residues. Trimming shortened V by 6 bases and J by 1 base, and 18 bases separated the two germline ends. Germline CDR1 reads DFQATT; CDR2 reads SNEGSKA (reference sequence). CDR3 region: CSAPGVPGGNTEAFF. The CDR3 DNA follows: TGCAGTGCCCCAGGGGTCCCAGGAGGGAACACTGAAGCTTTCTTT.

This chain links TRBV12-3 or TRBV12-4 with TRBJ1-5; 10 bases are a match to TRBD1. The J segment lost 7 bases and the V segment lost 6 bases, leaving 9 bases of the junction unmatched. This CDR3 is built from 15 residues. CDR3 nucleotide sequence: TGTGCCAGCAGCCGGGACAGGGGTACAAAACAGCCCCAGCATTTT. It yields the protein CASSRDRGTKQPQHF.

This clonotype was observed at least ten times. V is TRBV5-1 and J is TRBJ2-7, with D hard to call. The germline gives CDR1 SGHRS, CDR2 YFSETQ. The length of the CDR3 is 15 residues. The V end lost 6 bases, the J end lost 2 bases, and 18 bases lay between the germline ends. Here the CDR3 DNA reads TGCGCCAGCACCAAGAACGCGGAATCCCCCTACGAGCAGTACTTC. Residues: CASTKNAESPYEQYF. Full variable domain (rest looked up from reference TRBV5-1 and TRBJ2-7): KAGVTQTPRYLIKTRGQQVTLSCSPISGHRSVSWYQQTPGQGLQFLFEYFSETQRNKGNFPGRFSGRQFSNSRSEMNVSTLELGDSALYLCASTKNAESPYEQYFGPGTRLTVT.